These T cell receptor beta chains were read from a single sample in a study of blood T cells in healthy people across ages. TCRdb reprocessed the 5' RACE reads with MiXCR, giving one entry per CDR3 protein. The sample has about 400,000 distinct CDR3 sequences; approximately 51% are singletons. The sample comprised blood. Source of these receptors: a man in his fifties or sixties in good health. The CDR3 runs from the conserved cysteine through the conserved F or W. A D gene is named only where the DNA matches it firmly. A row's size may be missing; if present it is once, few, many or a size class.

TGTGCCAGCAGTCCTTGGACTAGCGGGCTCAATGAGCAGTTCTTC,CASSPWTSGLNEQFF,TRBJ2-1,TRBD2,.,TRBV27
TGTGCCAGCAGCTTAGGACGGGGACGCCGGAAGGGCACTGAAGCTTTCTTT,CASSLGRGRRKGTEAFF,TRBJ1-1,.,.,TRBV11-2
TGTGCCAGCAGCTCCTCCGCCGGGTCCACAGATACGCAGTATTTT,CASSSSAGSTDTQYF,TRBJ2-3,.,once,TRBV7-9
TGTGCCAGCAGTTTAGGAGGGGCCTATAATTCACCCCTCCACTTT,CASSLGGAYNSPLHF,TRBJ1-6,.,.,TRBV12-3/TRBV12-4
TGTGCCAGCAGTGAAGGGGTGGGGGCAACGGGCTACACCTTC,CASSEGVGATGYTF,TRBJ1-2,.,.,TRBV6-1
TGCAGTGCTAGAGATATGTTCGAGGAGACCCAGTACTTC,CSARDMFEETQYF,TRBJ2-5,.,.,TRBV20-1
TGTGCCAGCAGTACCACCGGGACACGTAATGAAAAACTGTTTTTT,CASSTTGTRNEKLFF,TRBJ1-4,.,.,TRBV12-3/TRBV12-4
TGTGCCACCAGCGCCCGACAGGGAATAAGCAATCAGCCCCAGCATTTT,CATSARQGISNQPQHF,TRBJ1-5,TRBD1,few,TRBV15
TGCGCCAGCAGCCAATCGGCGGCAAACGCTAACTATGGCTACACCTTC,CASSQSAANANYGYTF,TRBJ1-2,.,.,TRBV4-3
TGTGCCAGCAGTCCTAGCCTGGGGACAGCCAAAAACATTCAGTACTTC,CASSPSLGTAKNIQYF,TRBJ2-4,.,once,TRBV28
TGCAGTGCTCCCCCGGCAGGGGATTTATACAATGAGCAGTTCTTC,CSAPPAGDLYNEQFF,TRBJ2-1,.,few,TRBV20-1
TGTGCCAGCAGCCCTAGGACTGGAAGGAATGAGCAGTTCTTC,CASSPRTGRNEQFF,TRBJ2-1,.,few,TRBV9
TGTGCCTGGAGTGTACTGGGGGGGACGGGGGATTGGGCCTACGAGCAGTACTTC,CAWSVLGGTGDWAYEQYF,TRBJ2-7,TRBD2,.,TRBV30
TGCAGCGTTCTCTTAGCAGGAACGCAGTATTTT,CSVLLAGTQYF,TRBJ2-3,.,.,TRBV29-1
TGTGCCAGCAGCCCTAGGACAGGCTCTGGGGCCAACGTCCTGACTTTC,CASSPRTGSGANVLTF,TRBJ2-6,TRBD1,.,TRBV7-9
TGCAGTGCTAGAGATGAGGGACAGGGGAGTGATGAGCAGTTCTTC,CSARDEGQGSDEQFF,TRBJ2-1,TRBD1,.,TRBV20-1
TGCAGCGTTTTTGACATCGGCAAAAACATTCAGTACTTC,CSVFDIGKNIQYF,TRBJ2-4,.,.,TRBV29-1
TGTGCCAGCAGCAGACAGGGGACCCTCCAAGAGACCCAGTACTTC,CASSRQGTLQETQYF,TRBJ2-5,TRBD1,.,TRBV2
TGTGCCAGCAGGACCGCGCAAGGTTCACTTGGCTACACCTTC,CASRTAQGSLGYTF,TRBJ1-2,.,.,TRBV7-9
TGTGCCAGCAGTTACTCCGGGGACCCCTTGGACGAGCAGTACTTC,CASSYSGDPLDEQYF,TRBJ2-7,.,few,TRBV6-2/TRBV6-3
TGTGCCAGCAAAATCCAGACTAGCGGGGGAAATGAGCAGTTCTTC,CASKIQTSGGNEQFF,TRBJ2-1,TRBD2,.,TRBV27
TGTGCCAGCAGTGACATGGGACAGGGCACAGATACGCAGTATTTT,CASSDMGQGTDTQYF,TRBJ2-3,TRBD1,few,TRBV6-4
TGTGCCATCAGTGGGACAGCCTTCCAGCAGTACTTC,CAISGTAFQQYF,TRBJ2-7,.,.,TRBV10-3
TGTGCCAGCAGCTTAGATGGGTTTGGCTACAATGAGCAGTTCTTC,CASSLDGFGYNEQFF,TRBJ2-1,.,few,TRBV7-2
TGTGCCAGCAGTTACTCCCTCGACCGATTCGCAAACATTCAGTACTTC,CASSYSLDRFANIQYF,TRBJ2-4,.,.,TRBV6-5
TGTGCCAGCAGCGGGACTAGCGGGAGAGCACAGTTCTTC,CASSGTSGRAQFF,TRBJ2-1,TRBD2,few,TRBV6-5
TGTGCCAGCAGCCCACGACTGCCCAATGAGCGGTACTTC,CASSPRLPNERYF,TRBJ2-5,.,.,TRBV7-8
TGCAGCGTTGCCCGGACTAGCGGGAGAATCTGGAAGACCCAGTACTTC,CSVARTSGRIWKTQYF,TRBJ2-5,TRBD2,few,TRBV29-1
TGCAGTGCTCACCGGGACGGTAGCTCCTACGAGCAGTACTTC,CSAHRDGSSYEQYF,TRBJ2-7,.,.,TRBV20-1
TGTGCCAGCAGTTACGGACAGTATGGCTACACCTTC,CASSYGQYGYTF,TRBJ1-2,.,.,TRBV6-2/TRBV6-3
TGCGCCAGCAGCTCGACTACAGGGGGCGCGGTGCGCACAGATACGCAGTATTTT,CASSSTTGGAVRTDTQYF,TRBJ2-3,TRBD1,.,TRBV5-1
TGTGCCACCAGCAGAGCAGGACTAGTCGGGAGTGGAGGAGAGACCCAGTACTTC,CATSRAGLVGSGGETQYF,TRBJ2-5,TRBD2,.,TRBV15
TGTGCCAGCAGTACGGACAGGTTGAACTATGGCTACACCTTC,CASSTDRLNYGYTF,TRBJ1-2,TRBD1,.,TRBV6-1
TGCAGTGCTAGAGATAGTAGCACAGATACGCAGTATTTT,CSARDSSTDTQYF,TRBJ2-3,.,few,TRBV20-1
TGCAGTGCTAGCCAGAAAGCGTATCAGCCCCAGCATTTT,CSASQKAYQPQHF,TRBJ1-5,.,.,TRBV20-1
TGTGCCAGCAGCCAGGACCAAGATGGGGCAGGGCGCTACAATGAGCAGTTCTTC,CASSQDQDGAGRYNEQFF,TRBJ2-1,.,.,TRBV14
TGTGCCAGCAGGGGGAGTAGCGAGCCCACCGATACGCAGTATTTT,CASRGSSEPTDTQYF,TRBJ2-3,.,.,TRBV12-3/TRBV12-4